The rows below give T cell receptor beta chains drawn from one sample of a study of blood T cell repertoires in COVID-19. Clones were read by immunoSEQ multiplex PCR, and TCRdb kept only the in-frame ones, dropping some. The profile covers some 24,000 clones, with about 88% appearing a single time and roughly a fifth taken by the ten largest. Specimen: peripheral blood. The source is a human donor in a cohort sampled during active COVID-19. The CDR3 runs from the conserved cysteine through the conserved F or W. D genes are given only for firm matches. Rows give clone size only sometimes, using once, few, many, or a class for an expanded clone.

D gene,clone size,V gene,J gene,CDR3 protein,CDR3 DNA
NA,few,TRBV5-1,TRBJ2-1,CASSLGSTHEQFF,TGCGCCAGCAGCTTGGGATCTACCCATGAGCAGTTCTTC
TRBD2,NA,TRBV11-2,TRBJ2-5,CASSRAAGGREETQYF,TGTGCCAGCAGCCGTGCTGCGGGAGGGCGGGAAGAGACCCAGTACTTC
NA,few,TRBV4-1,TRBJ1-3,CASSQHWAGLSGNTIYF,TGCGCCAGCAGCCAACACTGGGCAGGGCTCTCTGGAAACACCATATATTTT
NA,NA,TRBV4-1,TRBJ1-4,CASSQVLGAPNEKLFF,TGCGCCAGCAGCCAAGTCTTGGGGGCACCTAATGAAAAACTGTTTTTT
NA,NA,TRBV30,TRBJ2-7,CAWSVLGSPSYEQYF,TGTGCCTGGAGTGTCCTCGGGAGTCCCTCCTACGAGCAGTACTTC
TRBD1,NA,TRBV5-6,TRBJ1-5,CASSLFRVGQTNQPQHF,TGTGCCAGCAGCTTGTTCCGCGTGGGACAGACTAATCAGCCCCAGCATTTT
TRBD2,NA,TRBV2,TRBJ2-7,CASSSGGLAGDEQYF,TGTGCCAGCAGTTCGGGAGGGCTAGCGGGAGACGAGCAGTACTTC
NA,NA,TRBV5-4,TRBJ1-3,CASSFPGRPGNTIYF,TGTGCCAGCAGCTTTCCCGGGAGGCCAGGAAACACCATATATTTT
TRBD1,NA,TRBV5-4,TRBJ2-5,CASNLQGVGETQYF,TGTGCCAGCAACCTACAGGGGGTCGGGGAGACCCAGTACTTC
TRBD2,few,TRBV28,TRBJ2-1,CASSLGTSGSPSYNEQFF,TGTGCCAGCAGTCTCGGGACTAGCGGGAGCCCCTCCTACAATGAGCAGTTCTTC
NA,few,TRBV20-1,TRBJ2-7,CSSGELGEQYF,TGCAGTTCCGGGGAACTGGGCGAGCAGTACTTC
NA,NA,TRBV7-8,TRBJ1-1,CASSLEISSDTEAFF,TGTGCCAGCAGCTTAGAAATTAGTTCCGACACTGAAGCTTTCTTT
TRBD1,NA,TRBV19,TRBJ2-7,CASSIPRQGTYEQYF,TGTGCCAGTAGTATACCCAGACAGGGAACCTACGAGCAGTACTTC
NA,NA,TRBV7-8,TRBJ2-3,CASSYTTPPDTQYF,TGTGCCAGCAGCTACACTACCCCCCCAGATACGCAGTATTTT
NA,NA,TRBV18,TRBJ1-1,CASSPEARTEAFF,TGTGCCAGCTCACCAGAGGCAAGGACTGAAGCTTTCTTT
NA,NA,TRBV7-9,TRBJ1-2,CASSFLLGGYGYTF,TGTGCCAGCAGCTTTTTGCTGGGAGGCTATGGCTACACCTTC
NA,NA,TRBV6-5,TRBJ1-2,CASSQGTANYGYTF,TGTGCCAGCAGTCAGGGTACGGCTAACTATGGCTACACCTTC
NA,NA,TRBV5-1,TRBJ2-3,CASSAFGRGDTDTQYF,TGCGCCAGCAGCGCCTTTGGGAGAGGAGACACAGATACGCAGTATTTT
TRBD2,NA,TRBV7-6,TRBJ2-7,CASSSAGTSGIREQYF,TGTGCCAGCAGCTCAGCAGGGACTAGCGGGATTCGCGAGCAGTACTTC
TRBD1,NA,TRBV4-1,TRBJ1-2,CASSREGTGGYTF,TGCGCCAGCAGCCGGGAAGGGACAGGTGGCTACACCTTC
TRBD1,NA,TRBV2,TRBJ2-7,CASRGQGRPPYEQYF,TGTGCCAGCAGGGGACAGGGGCGACCACCCTACGAGCAGTACTTC
TRBD1,NA,TRBV27,TRBJ2-7,CASTPGQDAYEQYF,TGTGCCAGCACCCCCGGACAGGACGCCTACGAGCAGTACTTC
NA,NA,TRBV7-9,TRBJ2-6,CASSPPNGANVLTF,TGTGCCAGCAGCCCCCCCAATGGGGCCAACGTCCTGACTTTC
NA,NA,TRBV7-9,TRBJ2-6,CASSPGSGANVLTF,TGTGCCAGCAGCCCGGGCTCTGGGGCCAACGTCCTGACTTTC
TRBD2,NA,TRBV7-9,TRBJ2-5,CASTQTSGKETQYF,TGTGCCAGCACCCAGACTAGCGGGAAGGAGACCCAGTACTTC
NA,NA,TRBV5-4,TRBJ2-1,CASSLGVPSYNEQFF,TGTGCCAGCAGCTTGGGTGTCCCTAGCTACAATGAGCAGTTCTTC
TRBD2,once,TRBV19,TRBJ2-2,CASSPTSGSSTGELFF,TGTGCCAGTAGCCCTACTAGCGGGAGTAGTACCGGGGAGCTGTTTTTT
NA,NA,TRBV21-1,TRBJ1-1,CASSKERDRGGLHTEAFF,TGTGCCAGCAGCAAAGAGAGGGACAGGGGCGGATTACACACTGAAGCTTTCTTT
NA,NA,TRBV6-1,TRBJ1-2,CASSESGGGYYGYTF,TGTGCCAGCAGTGAGTCGGGGGGGGGCTACTATGGCTACACCTTC
TRBD2,NA,TRBV27,TRBJ2-7,CASSLDGLAGGLNEQYF,TGTGCCAGCAGTTTAGATGGACTGGCGGGGGGGCTGAACGAGCAGTACTTC
TRBD1,NA,TRBV7-2,TRBJ2-7,CASSKKSGTAKSSYEQYF,TGTGCCAGCAGCAAAAAATCCGGGACAGCTAAGAGCTCCTACGAGCAGTACTTC
NA,once,TRBV7-2,TRBJ1-5,CASSLGPGFNQPQHF,TGTGCCAGCAGCTTAGGCCCGGGGTTCAATCAGCCCCAGCATTTT